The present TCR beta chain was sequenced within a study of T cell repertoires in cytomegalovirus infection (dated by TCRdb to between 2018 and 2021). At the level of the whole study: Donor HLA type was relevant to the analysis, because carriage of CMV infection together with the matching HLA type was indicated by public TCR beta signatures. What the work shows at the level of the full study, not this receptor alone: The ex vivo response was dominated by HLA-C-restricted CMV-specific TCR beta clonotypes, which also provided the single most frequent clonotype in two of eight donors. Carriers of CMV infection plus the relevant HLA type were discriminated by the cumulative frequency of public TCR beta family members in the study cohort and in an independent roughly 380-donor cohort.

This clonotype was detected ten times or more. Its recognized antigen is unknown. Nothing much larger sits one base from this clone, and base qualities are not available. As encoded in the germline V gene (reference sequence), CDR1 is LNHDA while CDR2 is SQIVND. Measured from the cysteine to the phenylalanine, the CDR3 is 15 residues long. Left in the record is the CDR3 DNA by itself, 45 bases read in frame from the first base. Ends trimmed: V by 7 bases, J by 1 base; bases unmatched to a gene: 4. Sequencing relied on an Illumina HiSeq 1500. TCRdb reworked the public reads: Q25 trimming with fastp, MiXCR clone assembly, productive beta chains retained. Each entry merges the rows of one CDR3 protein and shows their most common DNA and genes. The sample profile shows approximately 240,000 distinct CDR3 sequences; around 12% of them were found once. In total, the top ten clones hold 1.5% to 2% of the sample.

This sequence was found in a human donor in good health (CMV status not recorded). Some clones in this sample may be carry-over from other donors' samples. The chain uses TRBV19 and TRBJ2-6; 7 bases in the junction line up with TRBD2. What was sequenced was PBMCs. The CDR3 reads CASNRLASGANVLTF. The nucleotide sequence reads TGTGCCAGTAACAGACTAGCTTCTGGGGCCAACGTCCTGACTTTC. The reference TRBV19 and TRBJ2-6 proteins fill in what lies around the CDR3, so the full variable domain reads DGGITQSPKYLFRKEGQNVTLSCEQNLNHDAMYWYRQDPGQGLRLIYYSQIVNDFQKGDIAEGYSVSREKKESFPLTVTSAQKNPTAFYLCASNRLASGANVLTFGAGSRLTVL.